Reported below is one T cell receptor beta chain. The entry originates in a study of T cell changes during pregnancy in multiple sclerosis. Repertoires were generated with immunoSEQ multiplex PCR, while TCRdb's copy carries only in-frame clones and drops some. The sample records 85,000 to 130,000 clones, around 93% being singletons. This sequence was found in a female donor with multiple sclerosis, enrolled in a pregnancy study. Specimen: peripheral blood, collected before pregnancy.

The CDR3 DNA is TGTGCCAGTAGTGCGACAGATTACACTGAAGCTTTCTTT. It translates to CASSATDYTEAFF. The V call is TRBV19, the J call TRBJ1-1, with TRBD1 as a possible D gene (5 bases). The CDR3 covers 13 residues. Between the trimmed V and J ends, which lost 5 bases and 3 bases, there was a span of 10 bases. The germline V gene has CDR1 LNHDA and CDR2 SQIVND (reference sequence).